This T cell receptor beta chain was obtained from a study of cytomegalovirus exposure and HLA in healthy donors. The germline V gene encodes CDR1 SGHRS and CDR2 YFSETQ. The V and J ends lost 4 bases and 1 base, in that order; junction bases with no gene match: 1. The CDR3 has 15 residues. This PCR relied on a set of 60 Vbeta primers and 13 Jbeta primers. Repertoires were generated with immunoSEQ multiplex PCR, while TCRdb's copy carries only in-frame clones and drops some. The sample contains some 120,000 clones, approximately 68% of which appear only once. The source of this sequence is a man aged 25 to 40 in good health and CMV-seropositive. The sequenced sample was PBMCs. The rearrangement links TRBV5-1 to TRBJ2-6, with 8 positions matching TRBD2. The DNA for the CDR3 is TGCGCCAGCAGCCCGGGGGGGTCTGGGGCCAACGTCCTGACTTTC. This gives the protein CASSPGGSGANVLTF.